The 4 T cell receptor beta chains presented below share a single source sample, sequenced in a study of blood T cell repertoires in COVID-19. The data were produced by immunoSEQ multiplex PCR, yet TCRdb's version contains in-frame clones alone and is incomplete. The table records approximately 310,000 clones, around 85% of them present only once. What was sequenced was PBMCs or T cells enriched from blood (not recorded which). The receptors come from a woman aged 25 to 39 who had been exposed to COVID-19.

V and J are TRBV3-1 (or the pseudogene TRBV3-2) and TRBJ2-1, with 9 nucleotides matching TRBD1. CDR1 LGHDT and CDR2 YNNKEL come from the germline V gene (reference sequence). Trimming at V came to 1 base and at J to 7 bases, leaving 11 bases not matched to a gene. CDR3 size: 17 residues. The DNA of the CDR3 is TGTGCCAGCAGCCAAGGTTCCTCGGGACAGGGTCGGAATGAGCAGTTCTTC. Translating it yields CASSQGSSGQGRNEQFF.

The rearrangement uses TRBV18 and TRBJ2-2; TRBD1 is a possible D gene (5 bases). Trimming took off 0 bases at V and 4 bases at J, with 12 bases between the two ends. The germline CDR1 and CDR2 sequences are KGHSH and LQKENI. The CDR3 covers 16 residues. CDR3 bases: TGTGCCAGCTCACCACCGAATTCACAGGTCACCGGGGAGCTGTTTTTT. Encoded protein: CASSPPNSQVTGELFF.

This clone was found a few times. V and J are TRBV4-1 and TRBJ1-5, with D possibly TRBD1 on 6 matching bases. CDR1 and CDR2 from the germline V gene are MGHRA and YSYEKL. CDR3 length: 15 residues. V shed 0 bases and J shed 7 bases, with 13 bases lying between them. The CDR3 reads CASSQDEGGAQPQHF. Written as DNA, the CDR3 is TGCGCCAGCAGCCAAGACGAGGGGGGGGCGCAGCCCCAGCATTTT.

The chain combines TRBV30 with TRBJ1-2, with D hard to call. V was shortened by 5 bases and J by 4 bases, with 8 bases between the two germline ends. The CDR3 has 11 residues. Germline V gene lookup returns CDR1 GTSNPN and CDR2 SVGIG (reference sequence). CDR3 region: CAWYFGYGYTF. The CDR3 region has the DNA TGTGCCTGGTACTTTGGCTATGGCTACACCTTC.